These 9 T cell receptor beta chains came from one sample sequenced in a study of blood T cell repertoires in COVID-19. Sequenced by immunoSEQ multiplex PCR; TCRdb stores in-frame clones only, minus some. The sample yields over 200,000 clones, around 86% seen once. Sequenced material: peripheral blood. The receptors shown here come from a young woman who had recovered from COVID-19.

The chain recombines TRBV7-6 with TRBJ2-2; TRBD1 matches 8 bases. The CDR3 loop spans 15 amino acids. Looked up from germline, CDR1 is SGHVS and CDR2 is FNYEAQ. V lost 5 bases to trimming and J lost 5 bases; unmatched junction nucleotides: 7. The CDR3 loop reads CASSPGNRGTGELFF. CDR3 DNA: TGTGCCAGCAGCCCCGGGAACAGGGGGACCGGGGAGCTGTTTTTT.

Details on this clone: The same CDR3 can be traced to other DNA sequences in this sample. The rearrangement links TRBV2 to TRBJ2-5, with TRBD2 identical over 7 bases. The CDR3 spans 12 residues. V lost 3 bases to trimming and J lost 5 bases; unmatched junction nucleotides: 0. Germline CDR1 is SNHLY and CDR2 is FYNNEI. The DNA for the CDR3 is TGTGCCAGCAGTGAGGGGGGGGAGACCCAGTACTTC. Translated, it gives CASSEGGETQYF.

Turning to this clone: At the DNA level, this CDR3 is encoded by other sequences in the same sample as well. The chain combines TRBV11-2 with TRBJ2-3; TRBD2 matches at 10 bases. The CDR3 sequence is 16 residues long. Per germline, CDR1 SGHAT and CDR2 FQNNGV. The V segment lost 1 base and the J segment 2 bases; nucleotides outside the gene matches: 3. The CDR3 DNA follows: TGTGCCAGCAGCTTAGTAGCGGGGGGAATCACAGATACGCAGTATTTT. This encodes CASSLVAGGITDTQYF.

The chain uses TRBV4-2 and TRBJ2-5; 13 positions match TRBD2. The CDR3 runs to 17 residues. With V trimmed by 2 bases and J by 1 base, 4 bases remained unmatched. Germline loops: CDR1 LGHNA, CDR2 YNFKEQ. CDR3 amino acids: CASSQTGLAGLQETQYF. The CDR3 DNA reads as TGTGCCAGCAGCCAAACGGGACTAGCGGGGCTCCAAGAGACCCAGTACTTC.

The chain is built from TRBV4-2 and TRBJ1-1; D gene ambiguous. CDR1 and CDR2 (germline): LGHNA, YNFKEQ. The CDR3 loop spans 16 amino acids. The ends were cut back, 3 bases at V and 1 base at J, with 15 bases in the middle. For the CDR3, the DNA is TGTGCCAGCAGCCACGATCGGGGAGGTGGGAACACTGAAGCTTTCTTT. Residues: CASSHDRGGGNTEAFF.

There are a few counts of this clone. The chain employs TRBV5-1 and TRBJ1-6; TRBD1 matches at 7 bases. After removal of 4 bases from V and 10 bases from J, the junction contained 14 bases not matched to a gene. CDR1 is SGHRS, CDR2 YFSETQ, per germline. CDR3 length: 16 residues. CDR3 region: CASSPEGQRLGSPLHF. In nucleotides, the CDR3 is TGCGCCAGCAGCCCGGAGGGACAGCGGTTAGGGTCACCCCTCCACTTT.

This clone was recorded a few times. This chain links TRBV4-1 with TRBJ1-1; possible D gene TRBD1, 5 bases. The germline CDR1 and CDR2 sequences are MGHRA and YSYEKL. Trimming shortened V by 4 bases and J by 10 bases, and 16 bases separated the two germline ends. The CDR3 covers 13 residues. The CDR3 DNA reads TGCGCCAGCAGCCGACCAGGGAAGAATGGAGCTTTCTTT. Amino acid sequence: CASSRPGKNGAFF.

The J gene is TRBJ1-2, the V gene TRBV30, with TRBD1 matching over 7 bases. The V gene end was trimmed by 2 bases and the J gene end by 6 bases; junction bases not matched to a gene: 6. The CDR3 runs 13 residues. Germline CDR1 reads GTSNPN; CDR2 reads SVGIG (reference sequence). In DNA form, the CDR3 reads TGTGCCTGGAGTCCCGACAGGGTTGATGGCTACACCTTC. Translated: CAWSPDRVDGYTF. Drawing the rest from reference TRBV30 and TRBJ1-2, the complete variable domain is SQTIHQWPATLVQPVGSPLSLECTVEGTSNPNLYWYRQAAGRGLQLLFYSVGIGQISSEVPQNLSASRPQDRQFILSSKKLLLSDSGFYLCAWSPDRVDGYTFGSGTRLTVV.

This clone was picked up a small number of times. This sequence joins TRBV5-4 and TRBJ1-4; possible D gene TRBD1, 6 bases. The CDR3 contains 15 residues. Trimming stripped 4 bases from V and 7 bases from J, with 17 bases between. From germline, CDR1 is SGHNT and CDR2 YYREEE (reference sequence). The CDR3 here is CASSPGQGLAEKLFF. The CDR3 DNA sequence: TGTGCCAGCAGCCCCGGCCAGGGGCTTGCTGAAAAACTGTTTTTT. Together with reference TRBV5-4 and TRBJ1-4, the CDR3 gives the full variable domain: ETGVTQSPTHLIKTRGQQVTLRCSSQSGHNTVSWYQQALGQGPQFIFQYYREEENGRGNFPPRFSGLQFPNYSSELNVNALELDDSALYLCASSPGQGLAEKLFFGSGTQLSVL.